Below, 20 T cell receptor delta chains from the same sample are listed, as sequenced in a study of Vδ1+ human thymocytes (dated by TCRdb to the late 2010s). Beyond this particular receptor, the publication reports: Unlike the oligoclonal repertoires in peripheral blood, the thymic TRG and TRD repertoires appeared highly polyclonal, with Gaussian CDR3 length distributions.

These TCRs are of unknown antigen specificity. The sequencing machine was an Illumina MiSeq. RNA extraction was performed with the RNeasy mini kit, and reverse transcription was done with Superscript III. Multiplex PCR was used to generate CDR3 amplicons, with pooled V-gene forward primers and a constant-region reverse primer carrying Illumina adaptor overhangs. TCRdb processed the public reads again with the CATT caller, after which rows with matching DNA were combined. Present in this sample are more than 25,000 delta-chain clones, more than 6% of which were seen just once. The top ten hold roughly 0.9% of the sample. Sample: Vdelta1+ gamma-delta thymocytes from the thymus. What this sample's cell subset or site label stands for: FACS-sorted CD3+ TCRalphabeta- TCRVdelta1+ TCRVdelta2- thymocytes. The receptor set was obtained from a girl under three years old who had congenital heart surgery.

V gene TRDV1 combines with J gene TRDJ1; 13 bases fit TRDD3. Here the J gene came from matching the DNA to germline, since TCRdb omits it. CDR3 length equals 19 residues. Germline V CDR1 and CDR2: TSWWSYY, QGS. V shed 5 bases and J 1 base; nucleotides not matched to a gene: 13. The CDR3 here is CALGKGAHWGIRCTDKLIF. The CDR3 coding sequence is TGTGCTCTTGGGAAGGGGGCTCACTGGGGGATACGGTGCACCGATAAACTCATCTTT.

This clone was detected only a few times. The chain is built from TRDV1 and TRDJ1; D is ambiguous. Trimming removed 5 bases at V and 0 bases at J, with 7 bases between. Germline V lookup: CDR1 TSWWSYY, CDR2 QGS. The CDR3 loop spans 13 amino acids. Here the CDR3 DNA reads TGTGCTCTTGGGAAAGGGTACACCGATAAACTCATCTTT. Protein product: CALGKGYTDKLIF.

In its sample, this clone was seen a few times. The chain has TRDV3 and TRDJ1; 10 nucleotides line up with TRDD3. The J segment lost 4 bases and the V segment lost 4 bases, leaving 27 bases of the junction unmatched. Germline V gives CDR1 TVYSNPD, CDR2 GDNSRS (reference sequence). This CDR3 has 20 residues. CDR3 bases: TGTGCCTACTTCCCGGTGGCCCGACCCATGACTGGGGGATCGGGCGATAAACTCATCTTT. This codes for CAYFPVARPMTGGSGDKLIF.

The gene calls are TRDV1 and TRDJ1; D uncertain. The V and J ends lost 2 bases and 8 bases respectively, with 6 bases between them. Germline CDR1 TSWWSYY, CDR2 QGS. This CDR3 region has 11 residues. The CDR3 loop is CALGELEKLIF. The DNA for the CDR3 is TGTGCTCTTGGGGAATTAGAGAAACTCATCTTT.

This clone was detected only a few times. This chain joins TRDV1 and TRDJ1; 9 bases align to TRDD3. The CDR3 is made up of 19 amino acids. Trimming at V came to 0 bases and at J to 2 bases, leaving 13 bases not matched to a gene. Germline CDR1 TSWWSYY, CDR2 QGS. In DNA, the CDR3 is TGTGCTCTTGGGGAACTACTTGGAGGGGGATACCCCTTGACCGATAAACTCATCTTT. This gives the protein CALGELLGGGYPLTDKLIF.

Remarks on this clone: A far larger clone is only one base removed, so a read error is likely. The chain combines TRDV2 with TRDJ2; 9 nucleotides align to TRDD3. The J gene is absent in TCRdb and was assigned here via DNA matching to germline. V lost 3 bases and J lost 6; bases outside the gene matches: 7. CDR1 GEAIGNYY and CDR2 EKD come from the germline V gene. The CDR3 is made up of 15 amino acids. CDR3 nucleotide sequence: TGTGCCTGTGACGTACTGGGGGACGTGGCAGCACAACTCTTCTTT. It specifies CACDVLGDVAAQLFF.

The chain joins TRDV1 to TRDJ1, with TRDD3 as a possible D gene (6 bases). The CDR3 has 17 amino acids. CDR1 TSWWSYY and CDR2 QGS come from the germline V gene. V was shortened by 4 bases and J by 2 bases, with 20 bases between the two germline ends. CDR3 in amino acids: CALGATQPKTGTDKLIF. In DNA, the CDR3 is TGTGCTCTTGGGGCCACTCAGCCCAAAACTGGGACCGATAAACTCATCTTT.

There are a few counts of this clone. The rearrangement uses TRDV1 and TRDJ1; D is ambiguous. The V gene lost 4 bases and the J gene lost 0 bases, with 18 bases spanning the gap. The germline V gene encodes CDR1 TSWWSYY and CDR2 QGS. The CDR3 has 17 amino acids. CDR3 nucleotide sequence: TGTGCTCTTGGGGCAACCTCCCGGCTCGATGACACCGATAAACTCATCTTT. It codes for CALGATSRLDDTDKLIF.

The rearrangement joins TRDV1 to TRDJ1, with D possibly TRDD3 on 5 matching bases. The V gene's germline CDR1 is TSWWSYY and CDR2 QGS. Trimming stripped 0 bases from V and 3 bases from J, with 8 bases between. There are 14 residues in the CDR3. In DNA, the CDR3 is TGTGCTCTTGGGGAACTCTGGGAGTCCGATAAACTCATCTTT. Its translation is CALGELWESDKLIF.

This clone appeared a few times. This chain joins TRDV1 and TRDJ1, with 9 bases matching TRDD2. J gave up 11 bases and V 2 bases, and 24 bases lay outside the gene matches. This CDR3 contains 19 residues. CDR1 TSWWSYY and CDR2 QGS come from the germline V gene. The CDR3 region is CALGEGASFLQYWVVGLIF. As DNA, the CDR3 is TGTGCTCTTGGGGAAGGGGCCTCCTTCCTACAGTACTGGGTGGTCGGCCTCATCTTT.

Notes on this clone: An end of the junction does not agree with germline; a read error may underlie this. The rearrangement uses TRDV1 and TRDJ1, with TRDD3 identical over 12 bases. Germline values: CDR1 TSWWSYY, CDR2 QGS. The CDR3 length is 23 residues. In DNA form, the CDR3 reads TGTGCTCTTGGGGAACGGCGGACCTACGTCTTTCATTCTACTGGGGGATACACTGATAAACTCATCTTT. It yields the protein CALGERRTYVFHSTGGYTDKLIF.

This clone was seen a few times. The gene calls are TRDV1 and TRDJ1; TRDD3 matches 7 bases. Germline-derived CDR1 and CDR2 are TSWWSYY and QGS. There are 17 residues in the CDR3. The V gene end was trimmed by 0 bases and the J gene end by 0 bases; junction bases not matched to a gene: 7. The CDR3 sequence is CALGELRLGADTDKLIF. The DNA of the CDR3 is TGTGCTCTTGGGGAACTTAGGCTGGGGGCCGACACCGATAAACTCATCTTT.

This chain connects TRDV1 to TRDJ1; maybe TRDD3 (9 bases). CDR3 length: 23 amino acids. The V and J ends lost 3 bases and 2 bases respectively, with 37 bases between them. Germline V CDR1 and CDR2: TSWWSYY, QGS. The CDR3 loop is CALGDSGPSYPGDTVQGTDKLIF. The DNA for the CDR3 is TGTGCTCTTGGGGATTCCGGGCCTTCCTATCCGGGGGATACCGTTCAAGGGACCGATAAACTCATCTTT.

As to this clone: Distinct nucleotide sequences in the sample also encode this CDR3. The chain uses TRDV1 and TRDJ1; tentative D call: TRDD2 (5 bases). V was shortened by 4 bases and J by 0 bases, with 30 bases between the two germline ends. The CDR3 has 21 amino acids. Germline CDR1 reads TSWWSYY; CDR2 reads QGS. The CDR3 DNA sequence: TGTGCTCTTGGGGCTCCATCAGGCCCTACCCCGGGCCCAAAGTACACCGATAAACTCATCTTT. Protein sequence: CALGAPSGPTPGPKYTDKLIF.

The J gene was identified as TRDJ1, and no V gene was called; TRDD3 is taken as the D call from the table, unchecked against the DNA. The CDR3 has 17 residues. CDR3: CALGELVPFGNTDKLIF. The CDR3 DNA sequence: TGTGCTCTTGGGGAACTAGTTCCCTTCGGGAACACCGATAAACTCATCTTT.

The chain uses TRDV1 and TRDJ1, with TRDD3 matching over 7 bases. The CDR3 extends over 21 amino acids. CDR1 and CDR2 (germline): TSWWSYY, QGS. V was pared by 3 bases and J by 2 bases, with 24 bases of the junction left unmatched. CDR3 region: CALGECTLRTGYTGVTDKLIF. CDR3 coding DNA: TGTGCTCTTGGGGAGTGTACTCTACGTACGGGATACACTGGGGTAACCGATAAACTCATCTTT.

The sample holds a few counts of this clone. V usage is TRDV1 and J usage is TRDJ1, with 9 bases lining up with TRDD3. Germline lookup yields CDR1 TSWWSYY and CDR2 QGS. The CDR3 has 23 residues. With V trimmed by 2 bases and J by 0 bases, 25 bases remained unmatched. In DNA, the CDR3 is TGTGCTCTTGGGGAAGGAACTATTGGGGGATATGAACGTAGGATGGTGTACACCGATAAACTCATCTTT. Amino acid sequence: CALGEGTIGGYERRMVYTDKLIF.

The chain recombines TRDV1 with TRDJ1; 13 bases map to TRDD3. CDR3 length: 20 residues. The germline V gene encodes CDR1 TSWWSYY and CDR2 QGS. V lost 7 bases, J lost 2 bases, and 19 bases stayed unmatched. The CDR3 loop reads CALVILDLYWGIRGTDKLIF. In DNA form, the CDR3 reads TGTGCTCTTGTTATCTTGGATTTATACTGGGGGATACGCGGTACCGATAAACTCATCTTT.

This chain joins TRDV1 and TRDJ1; 7 positions match TRDD3. The CDR3 sequence is 21 residues long. V shed 3 bases, J shed 0 bases, and the junction held 22 bases outside the gene matches. Looked up from germline, CDR1 is TSWWSYY and CDR2 is QGS. CDR3 amino acids: CALGEIFTLYWGRLYTDKLIF. Here the CDR3 DNA reads TGTGCTCTTGGGGAGATTTTCACTTTGTACTGGGGCCGCCTTTACACCGATAAACTCATCTTT.

As concerns this clone: Since a much larger clone is just one base distant, this may be a read error. The chain joins TRDV2 to TRDJ1; D is tentatively TRDD2 or TRDD3 (6 bases each). CDR3 length: 17 residues. The V and J ends lost 5 bases and 6 bases respectively, with 27 bases between them. Per germline, CDR1 GEAIGNYY and CDR2 EKD. CDR3 sequence reads: CACGTILPLLGANKLIF. The CDR3 DNA reads TGTGCCTGTGGGACAATCCTACCCTTACTGGGAGCAAATAAACTCATCTTT.